These 32 T cell receptor beta chains were sequenced from one sample in a study of blood T cells in healthy people across ages. Then a second PCR, running about 7 to 11 cycles, was carried out with a sample-barcoded 5' primer and a J-beta primer mix. One entry per CDR3 protein results from TCRdb running MiXCR on the 5' RACE reads. Of over 1,300,000 distinct CDR3 sequences detected, 55% to 75% appear once; the ten largest clones hold over 6.5%. Sequencing was performed on blood. All receptors derive from a man aged 18 to 35 in good health.

This clonotype showed up just a few times. The rearrangement joins TRBV29-1 to TRBJ1-1; D gene unclear. Germline V gene lookup returns CDR1 SQVTM and CDR2 ANQGSEA. The CDR3 is 14 amino acids. V lost 2 bases and J 3 bases, leaving 13 bases between the germline ends. CDR3 in DNA: TGCAGCGTTGAAATGCGGCTGGTGGACACTGAAGCTTTCTTT. This translates into CSVEMRLVDTEAFF.

There are a few counts of this clonotype. At one end the junction does not follow the germline gene, possibly because of a read error. The chain employs TRBV13 and TRBJ1-1, with D tentatively TRBD1 (6 bases). The CDR3 spans 13 residues. Germline V gives CDR1 PRHDT, CDR2 FYEKMQ (reference sequence). For the CDR3, the DNA is TGCGCCAGCAGCTTGAGGGGGGGCACTGAAGCTTTCTTT. Translated: CASSLRGGTEAFF.

This clonotype was detected only a few times. V and J are TRBV4-1 and TRBJ2-7; D not certain. CDR1 is MGHRA and CDR2 is YSYEKL in the germline V gene. Between the trimmed V and J ends, which lost 1 base and 1 base, there was a span of 14 bases. The length of the CDR3 is 16 residues. CDR3 sequence reads: CASSQGPGGYSYEQYF. In DNA, the CDR3 is TGCGCCAGCAGCCAAGGTCCAGGCGGCTATTCCTACGAGCAGTACTTC.

V is TRBV6-4 and J is TRBJ2-1; TRBD2 might be the D (6 bases). From germline, CDR1 is MRHNA and CDR2 SNTAGT. The V end lost 5 bases, the J end lost 8 bases, and 16 bases lay between the germline ends. The CDR3 length is 14 residues. The CDR3 spells CASSFGPRRDEQFF. The CDR3 DNA is TGTGCCAGCAGTTTTGGCCCTAGGAGGGATGAGCAGTTCTTC.

A few counts support this clonotype. The chain recombines TRBV4-3 with TRBJ2-3, with D perhaps TRBD2 (6 bases). Germline assignment: CDR1 LGHNA and CDR2 YSLEER. Trimming left V 8 bases short and J 2 bases short, with 11 bases between. This CDR3 spans 13 amino acids. The CDR3 loop is CASAGGTTDTQYF. DNA of the CDR3: TGCGCCAGCGCCGGGGGAACCACAGATACGCAGTATTTT.

This clonotype has a handful of counts. The chain is built from TRBV4-1 and TRBJ1-2; D call uncertain. CDR1 is MGHRA and CDR2 is YSYEKL in the germline V gene. The CDR3 spans 17 residues. Between the trimmed V and J ends, which lost 0 bases and 0 bases, there was a span of 14 bases. The CDR3 sequence: CASSQDGLGVANYGYTF. DNA of the CDR3: TGCGCCAGCAGCCAAGATGGGTTGGGCGTTGCTAACTATGGCTACACCTTC.

Of note for this clonotype: At one end, the junction sequence differs from germline, possibly due to a read error. This chain uses TRBV28 with TRBJ2-5; D is tentatively TRBD1 or TRBD2 (7 bases each). The germline gives CDR1 MDHEN, CDR2 SYDVKM. The CDR3 has 15 amino acids. The CDR3, as DNA: TGTGCCAGCAGTGCTCCAGGGGGGGCACAAGAGGCCCAGTACTTC. Translation: CASSAPGGAQEAQYF.

The chain combines TRBV10-3 with TRBJ2-5, with 7 bases that match TRBD2. V lost 6 bases, J lost 3 bases, and 10 bases stayed unmatched. This CDR3 is built from 15 residues. Per the germline V gene, CDR1 is ENHRY and CDR2 is SYGVKD. CDR3 in DNA: TGTGCCATCAGCGGGACCCTAGCGGACGAAGAGACCCAGTACTTC. This translates into CAISGTLADEETQYF.

The chain recombines TRBV20-1 with TRBJ2-7, with 9 bases identical to TRBD2. Trimming cost V 6 bases and J 2 bases; bases outside gene matches: 8. Per germline, CDR1 DFQATT and CDR2 SNEGSKA (reference sequence). This CDR3 comprises 14 residues. The CDR3, as DNA: TGCAGTGCCCACTTAGCGGGAGCCCCCTACGAGCAGTACTTC. The encoded protein is CSAHLAGAPYEQYF.

This clonotype was seen a handful of times. The chain uses TRBV25-1 and TRBJ1-4; no definite D call. The CDR3 has 10 residues. Trimming left V 6 bases short and J 8 bases short, with 4 bases between. Germline CDR1 and CDR2: MGHDK and SYGVNS. CDR3 amino acids: CASRGEKLFF. CDR3 DNA: TGTGCCAGCAGGGGGGAAAAACTGTTTTTT.

The V and J genes are TRBV7-2 and TRBJ1-4; tentatively, D is TRBD1 (6 bases). The CDR3 runs 15 residues. Germline V gene sequence: CDR1 SGHTA, CDR2 FQGNSA. Deletions cut 4 bases from V and 8 bases from J, with 17 bases between. As DNA, the CDR3 is TGTGCCAGCAGCTCTCCGGGGCCTAGGGGGGAAAAACTGTTTTTT. Translating gives CASSSPGPRGEKLFF.

The chain is built from TRBV20-1 and TRBJ1-1, with TRBD1 as a possible D gene (5 bases). Germline V gene data show CDR1 as DFQATT and CDR2 as SNEGSKA (reference sequence). There are 13 residues in the CDR3. V shed 5 bases and J shed 1 base, with 11 bases lying between them. CDR3: CSAPRTPNTEAFF. CDR3 coding DNA: TGCAGTGCTCCCCGGACACCGAACACTGAAGCTTTCTTT.

The chain links TRBV30 to TRBJ1-2; no definite D call. Germline V gene data show CDR1 as GTSNPN and CDR2 as SVGIG (reference sequence). This CDR3 has 12 amino acids. V lost 8 bases to trimming and J lost 5 bases, with 15 bases between them. The CDR3 nucleotides read TGTGCCCTGGACGGGAGAAATTATGGCTACACCTTC. As protein: CALDGRNYGYTF.

The V and J genes are TRBV12-3 or TRBV12-4 and TRBJ2-3; D gene uncertain. The V end lost 3 bases, the J end lost 8 bases, and 6 bases lay between the germline ends. This CDR3 comprises 11 residues. Here the CDR3 DNA reads TGTGCCAGCAGTTTCCCAGGTACGCAGTATTTT. Translating gives CASSFPGTQYF.

This chain uses TRBV28 with TRBJ1-1; TRBD1 matches 7 bases. V gave up 6 bases and J gave up 0 bases; unmatched junction bases: 4. Looked up from germline, CDR1 is MDHEN and CDR2 is SYDVKM. The CDR3 runs 14 residues. CDR3 nucleotide sequence: TGTGCCAGCAGGAGTACAGGGGTGAACACTGAAGCTTTCTTT. Residues: CASRSTGVNTEAFF.

This clonotype was seen more than once but under ten times. The gene calls are TRBV4-1 and TRBJ2-5; no clear D. The CDR3 has 14 residues. CDR1 MGHRA and CDR2 YSYEKL come from the germline V gene. Between the trimmed V and J ends, which lost 3 bases and 0 bases, there was a span of 8 bases. The CDR3 reads CASSQVRNQETQYF. The DNA of the CDR3 is TGCGCCAGCAGCCAGGTCAGGAACCAAGAGACCCAGTACTTC.

The chain recombines TRBV6-1 with TRBJ1-4, with 7 bases fitting TRBD1. CDR3 length equals 14 residues. Germline lookup yields CDR1 MNHNS and CDR2 SASEGT. With V trimmed by 7 bases and J by 8 bases, 10 bases remained unmatched. The CDR3 here is CASNAGQKREKLFF. The CDR3 coding sequence is TGTGCCAGCAATGCGGGACAGAAGAGAGAAAAACTGTTTTTT.

The chain couples TRBV4-1 to TRBJ1-4; tentative D call: TRBD1 (6 bases). The V end lost 3 bases, the J end lost 7 bases, and 21 bases lay between the germline ends. This CDR3 comprises 17 residues. Germline CDR1 and CDR2: MGHRA and YSYEKL. The CDR3 is CASSQGGRGGGGEKLFF. CDR3 nucleotides: TGCGCCAGCAGCCAGGGAGGGCGCGGGGGCGGAGGTGAAAAACTGTTTTTT.

V gene TRBV20-1 combines with J gene TRBJ2-7; perhaps TRBD1 as D (6 bases). The CDR3 is made up of 14 amino acids. The ends were cut back, 2 bases at V and 6 bases at J, with 17 bases in the middle. The germline V gene has CDR1 DFQATT and CDR2 SNEGSKA (reference sequence). CDR3 amino acids: CSARKQGSVGEQYF. The CDR3 DNA is TGCAGTGCTAGAAAACAGGGATCGGTAGGCGAGCAGTACTTC.

The rearrangement links TRBV29-1 to TRBJ2-1; D remains unclear. The CDR3 totals 15 residues. V was pared by 0 bases and J by 5 bases, with 14 bases between. CDR1 is SQVTM, CDR2 ANQGSEA, per germline. The CDR3 is CSVEDPRTENNEQFF. The CDR3 nucleotides are TGCAGCGTTGAAGATCCTAGGACGGAGAACAATGAGCAGTTCTTC.

The chain joins TRBV24-1 to TRBJ2-4; possibly TRBD2 for D (5 bases). The CDR3 has 12 residues. Trimming removed 1 base at V and 13 bases at J, with 10 bases between. Germline V gene data show CDR1 as KGHDR and CDR2 as SFDVKD. The CDR3 spells CATSDLAGEQYF. In nucleotides, the CDR3 is TGTGCCACCAGTGATTTAGCCGGGGAGCAGTACTTC.

The rearrangement joins TRBV7-9 to TRBJ2-1; 9 bases are a match to TRBD2. The CDR3 has 15 residues. Germline loops: CDR1 SEHNR, CDR2 FQNEAQ (reference sequence). Trimming took 1 base from V and 5 from J; bases not matched to a gene: 3. The CDR3 here is CASSLGSGGDNEQFF. The CDR3 bases are TGTGCCAGCAGCTTAGGTAGCGGGGGAGACAATGAGCAGTTCTTC.

This rearrangement joins TRBV27 to TRBJ1-1, with TRBD1 as a possible D gene (5 bases). With 4 bases removed from V and 0 bases from J, the gap between germline ends came to 9 bases. The germline CDR1 and CDR2 sequences are MNHEY and SMNVEV (reference sequence). CDR3 length: 14 residues. CDR3 residues: CASSSGVVNTEAFF. CDR3 DNA sequence: TGTGCCAGCAGTTCGGGGGTCGTGAACACTGAAGCTTTCTTT.

CDR3 sequence: CASSFFSGPNQPQHF. The CDR3 nucleotides are TGTGCCAGCAGCTTCTTCTCAGGGCCCAATCAGCCCCAGCATTTT. V and J are TRBV11-2 and TRBJ1-5; weak D call: TRBD1 (5 bases). Trimming shortened V by 3 bases and J by 3 bases, and 12 bases separated the two germline ends. Germline V gene data show CDR1 as SGHAT and CDR2 as FQNNGV. The CDR3 has 15 amino acids.

This sequence joins TRBV12-3 or TRBV12-4 and TRBJ2-3; no definite D call. The CDR3 totals 13 residues. V dropped 5 bases and J dropped 6 bases, with 12 bases sitting between them. CDR3: CASSLGPQDTQYF. The CDR3 nucleotides read TGTGCCAGCAGTCTAGGACCCCAGGATACGCAGTATTTT.

The chain is built from TRBV12-3 or TRBV12-4 and TRBJ2-1, with D possibly matching TRBD1 (6 bases). The ends were cut back, 4 bases at V and 10 bases at J, with 11 bases in the middle. The CDR3 length is 12 residues. CDR3 sequence reads: CASSSTGAEQFF. The CDR3 region has the DNA TGTGCCAGCAGTTCGACAGGAGCAGAGCAGTTCTTC.

This clonotype was recorded only once. The chain links TRBV12-3 or TRBV12-4 to TRBJ1-5, with a weak D call TRBD1 (5 bases). The ends were cut back, 7 bases at V and 4 bases at J, with 14 bases in the middle. This CDR3 is 14 amino acids long. The CDR3 here is CASTFAGGNQPQHF. CDR3 DNA: TGTGCCAGCACCTTCGCCGGGGGAAATCAGCCCCAGCATTTT.

V usage is TRBV6-5 and J usage is TRBJ2-1; TRBD2 aligns across 9 bases. The CDR3 runs to 16 residues. The germline V gene has CDR1 MNHEY and CDR2 SVGAGI. J was trimmed by 2 bases and V by 5 bases; bases with no gene match: 7. The CDR3 region has the DNA TGTGCCAGCAGTCGATTTGCGGGGGGGCCCTACAATGAGCAGTTCTTC. This translates into CASSRFAGGPYNEQFF.

The J gene is TRBJ1-2, the V gene TRBV12-3 or TRBV12-4; TRBD1 might be the D (6 bases). Trimming took off 6 bases at V and 6 bases at J, with 17 bases between the two ends. The CDR3 extends over 14 amino acids. This chain's CDR3 is CASSPTGFVDGYTF. For the CDR3, the DNA is TGTGCCAGCAGCCCTACAGGGTTTGTAGATGGCTACACCTTC.

This chain connects TRBV20-1 to TRBJ2-5; possibly TRBD2 for D (6 bases). Trimming took off 3 bases at V and 5 bases at J, with 13 bases between the two ends. CDR1 and CDR2 from the germline V gene are DFQATT and SNEGSKA (reference sequence). This CDR3 spans 13 amino acids. For the CDR3, the DNA is TGCAGTGCTAGTATAGCGGCCGTGGAGACCCAGTACTTC. Protein sequence: CSASIAAVETQYF.

The chain is built from TRBV10-3 and TRBJ2-7; D tentatively reads TRBD1 or TRBD2 (5 bases each). CDR1 and CDR2 from the germline V gene are ENHRY and SYGVKD. The CDR3 loop spans 16 amino acids. Trimming took 4 bases from V and 3 from J, leaving 19 bases between them. The CDR3 DNA reads TGTGCCATCAGTGGAACGGGACCGGCAAACAACTACGAGCAGTACTTC. Translation gives CAISGTGPANNYEQYF.

The chain joins TRBV4-1 to TRBJ2-5; D unresolved. Germline-derived CDR1 and CDR2 are MGHRA and YSYEKL. V was pared by 0 bases and J by 3 bases, with 11 bases between. The length of the CDR3 is 15 residues. Here the CDR3 DNA reads TGCGCCAGCAGCCAAGATCGGGTGTCCGAAGAGACCCAGTACTTC. Amino acid sequence: CASSQDRVSEETQYF.